The rows below give T cell receptor beta chains drawn from one sample of a study of CD8+ T cells in alopecia areata. TCRdb keeps only in-frame clones here, not all; method: immunoSEQ multiplex PCR. The data hold 200,000 to 250,000 clones, with over 60% observed a single time. Sequences were derived from CD4+ T cells sorted from blood, sampled at week 4, from a patient treated with tofacitinib. The receptors stem from a human donor with alopecia areata. The CDR3 runs from the conserved cysteine through the conserved F or W. A D gene is named only where the DNA matches it firmly. Expanded clones are given a class, and other clones once, few, many or no size at all.

j_gene,abundance,d_gene,v_gene,CDR3nt,CDR3aa
TRBJ1-2,NA,NA,TRBV4-3,TGCGCCAGCAGCCAGTCACCGGGAGCAACCTATGGCTACACCTTC,CASSQSPGATYGYTF
TRBJ1-3,NA,NA,TRBV7-9,TGTGCCAGCAGCTTAGAACGGGGAAACACCATATATTTT,CASSLERGNTIYF
TRBJ1-1,NA,NA,TRBV5-6,TGTGCCAGCAGACAAAATCCAGCGATGAACACTGAAGCTTTCTTT,CASRQNPAMNTEAFF
TRBJ2-2,once,TRBD1,TRBV25-1,TGTGCCAGCAGGGTGACAGGGGGCTACGGGGAGCTGTTTTTT,CASRVTGGYGELFF
TRBJ1-2,NA,NA,TRBV15,TGTGCCACCAGCAGAGACGGCACAAGAGCTAACTATGGCTACACCTTC,CATSRDGTRANYGYTF
TRBJ2-1,few,TRBD2,TRBV6-6,TGTGCCAGCAGTTACGGAATGGGTCCTACGGGAGGTGAGCAGTTCTTC,CASSYGMGPTGGEQFF
TRBJ2-3,NA,NA,TRBV21-1,TGTGCCAGCAGCCCGGGAGAGGGCTCCGATACGCAGTATTTT,CASSPGEGSDTQYF
TRBJ2-7,NA,NA,TRBV10-3,TGTGCCATCAGTGGGACTACCACGACCTACGAGCAGTACTTC,CAISGTTTTYEQYF
TRBJ1-2,NA,NA,TRBV30,TGTGCCTGGAGGGGACCAGGCGGCAGGGGTACTGGCTACACCTTC,CAWRGPGGRGTGYTF
TRBJ1-5,few,NA,TRBV4-3,TGCGCCAGCAGCCAAGACGGGCCTCCAAGCTATCAGCCCCAGCATTTT,CASSQDGPPSYQPQHF
TRBJ1-1,NA,NA,TRBV7-9,TGTGCCAGCAGCCCAAAGGGGGCTGAAGCTTTCTTT,CASSPKGAEAFF
TRBJ2-7,few,NA,TRBV7-9,TGTGCTAGCAGCTTAACCGGGGGAGGCGAGCAGTACTTC,CASSLTGGGEQYF
TRBJ1-3,few,NA,TRBV18,TGTGCCAGCTCACCGGACGAGGCCTTAGGAAACACCATATATTTT,CASSPDEALGNTIYF
TRBJ1-2,NA,NA,TRBV11-2,TGTGCCAGCAGCTTAGATCGGTTGGGCGATGGCTACACCTTC,CASSLDRLGDGYTF
TRBJ2-3,NA,NA,TRBV2,TGTGCCAGCTTGGGCTACAGCGTCGCAGATACGCAGTATTTT,CASLGYSVADTQYF
TRBJ2-7,NA,TRBD2,TRBV7-2,TGTGCCAGCAGCGTCGGGACTAGCGGGGGCCCGCAGTACTTC,CASSVGTSGGPQYF
TRBJ1-1,NA,NA,TRBV10-3,TGTGCCATCAGTGAGTCGCGAGACGGATCAAGAGAAGCTTTCTTT,CAISESRDGSREAFF
TRBJ2-7,few,NA,TRBV7-2,TGTGCCAGCAGCTCAGGATCGGACGGTTACGAGCAGTACTTC,CASSSGSDGYEQYF
TRBJ2-7,NA,NA,TRBV5-6,TGTGCCAGCAGCTTTTCCGCCGGGGACGAGCAGTACTTC,CASSFSAGDEQYF
TRBJ2-1,NA,NA,TRBV2,TGTGCCAGCAGCCCCGCCCGGCTTAATGAGCAGTTCTTC,CASSPARLNEQFF
TRBJ1-5,NA,TRBD1,TRBV29-1,TGCAGCGTGGGACAGGGGGCCGGTCAGCCCCAGCATTTT,CSVGQGAGQPQHF
TRBJ2-6,NA,NA,TRBV23-1,TGCGCCAAATACCCGGACAGCCTTATCTCTGGGGCCAACGTCCTGACTTTC,CAKYPDSLISGANVLTF
TRBJ1-5,NA,TRBD1,TRBV6-5,TGTGCCAGCAGAGCGGACAGGGGCAATCAGCCCCAGCATTTT,CASRADRGNQPQHF
TRBJ2-7,NA,NA,TRBV9,TGTGCCAGCAGCGGTCGGGACAACCTGTACGAGCAGTACTTC,CASSGRDNLYEQYF
TRBJ2-1,NA,NA,TRBV4-2,TGTGCCAGCAGCCAAGACAGGATTGATCAGTTCTTC,CASSQDRIDQFF
TRBJ2-2,NA,TRBD1,TRBV5-1,TGCGCCAGCAATCGGGGACAGGGGCGAACCGGGGAGCTGTTTTTT,CASNRGQGRTGELFF
TRBJ1-6,once,TRBD1,TRBV5-6,TGTGCCAGCAGCTTGACGACAGGGCGAACCCTCCACTTT,CASSLTTGRTLHF
TRBJ2-5,NA,TRBD2,TRBV6-1,TGTGCCAGCCTTGAGACTAGCGGGCAACAAGAGACCCAGTACTTC,CASLETSGQQETQYF
TRBJ2-5,NA,TRBD1,TRBV2,TGTGCCAGCAGATGGGACAGCCTCCAAGAGACCCAGTACTTC,CASRWDSLQETQYF
TRBJ1-2,NA,NA,TRBV29-1,TGCAGCGTTGATATTATAGTCGGGGGTGACTATGGCTACACCTTC,CSVDIIVGGDYGYTF
TRBJ2-6,NA,TRBD1,TRBV5-1,TGCGCCAGCAGCTTGGAAGGGGGCGGAGGGGCCAACGTCCTGACTTTC,CASSLEGGGGANVLTF
TRBJ1-1,NA,NA,TRBV7-2,TGTGCCAGCAGCATACACAGGGAGGGCACTGAAGCTTTCTTT,CASSIHREGTEAFF
TRBJ2-5,once,TRBD1,TRBV7-7,TGTGCTAGCAGCCATGGGACAGACCAAGAGACCCAGTACTTC,CASSHGTDQETQYF
TRBJ2-6,NA,NA,TRBV2,TGTGCCAGCACCGAACTTAGCTCTGGGGCCAACGTCCTGACTTTC,CASTELSSGANVLTF
TRBJ2-2,NA,NA,TRBV18,TGTGCCAGCTCAGAGACGGTGAACACCGGGGAGCTGTTTTTT,CASSETVNTGELFF
TRBJ1-1,NA,NA,TRBV7-9,TGTGCCAGCAGCCTCGAGGTCCTTCAGGGAACTGAAGCTTTCTTT,CASSLEVLQGTEAFF
TRBJ2-5,NA,NA,TRBV20-1,TGCAGTGCCGAGCCTCGGGAGACCCAGTACTTC,CSAEPRETQYF
TRBJ2-5,NA,TRBD2,TRBV7-2,TGTGCCAGCAGCCTGCTAGCGGGGGGGCAAGAGACCCAGTACTTC,CASSLLAGGQETQYF
TRBJ2-3,NA,TRBD2,TRBV10-3,TGTGCCATCAGACTAGCGGCTATCACAGATACGCAGTATTTT,CAIRLAAITDTQYF
TRBJ2-2,NA,NA,TRBV5-1,TGCGCCAGCAACCGGAACACCGGGGAGCTGTTTTTT,CASNRNTGELFF
TRBJ2-3,NA,NA,TRBV7-2,TGTGCCAGCAGCTTGGGGGGACCGGGAACAGATACGCAGTATTTT,CASSLGGPGTDTQYF
TRBJ2-1,NA,TRBD2,TRBV4-2,TGTGCCAGCAGCCAAGATCCACTAGCGGGGAATGAGCAGTTCTTC,CASSQDPLAGNEQFF
TRBJ1-2,NA,NA,TRBV4-3,TGCGCCAGCAGCCCCGTAAACGGCCGCGGCTACACCTTC,CASSPVNGRGYTF
TRBJ2-5,NA,NA,TRBV7-2,TGTGCCAGCAGCTTAGCCCTGACAGGGAGGGAGACCCAGTACTTC,CASSLALTGRETQYF
TRBJ1-2,few,NA,TRBV6-5,TGTGCCGGATACCGGGGGGGAGCGGGCTACACCTTC,CAGYRGGAGYTF
TRBJ2-7,few,TRBD1,TRBV7-9,TGTGCCAGCAGCCCCGGGACAGCCAACTCCTACGAGCAGTACTTC,CASSPGTANSYEQYF
TRBJ2-5,NA,NA,TRBV29-1,TGCAGCGTTGAAGGGGACAAGGGGACCCAGTACTTC,CSVEGDKGTQYF
TRBJ1-4,NA,NA,TRBV29-1,TGCAGCGTCTTAGGAGGAGATTCAACTAATGAAAAACTGTTTTTT,CSVLGGDSTNEKLFF
TRBJ2-7,once,TRBD2,TRBV5-1,TGCGCCAGCAACCCCATAGCGGGGGGCCTCTACGAGCAGTACTTC,CASNPIAGGLYEQYF
TRBJ2-1,NA,NA,TRBV18,TGTGCCAGCTCACCACGTGGAGCAACTGAGCAGTTCTTC,CASSPRGATEQFF
TRBJ1-5,NA,TRBD1,TRBV2,TGTGCCAGCAGTGGCGGGGGACAGCATTATCAGCCCCAGCATTTT,CASSGGGQHYQPQHF
TRBJ2-5,NA,TRBD2,TRBV10-3,TGTGCCATCAGTGACGGGGGGGCTGAGACCCAGTACTTC,CAISDGGAETQYF
TRBJ2-1,few,NA,TRBV5-6,TGTGCCAGCAGCCCATCTCGGGGTGAGCAGTTCTTC,CASSPSRGEQFF